This T cell receptor beta chain stems from a study of blood T cell repertoires in COVID-19. Study details: Spain, Italy and the United States supplied samples that represented acute and convalescent COVID-19. From T cells, B-cell-depleted T cells, or PBMCs came the material, which was cDNA or gDNA.

Germline V gene sequence: CDR1 MNHEY, CDR2 SMNVEV (reference sequence). With 8 bases clipped from V and 4 bases from J, the junction kept 10 bases outside the gene matches. This CDR3 is 16 amino acids long. As handled by the study authors: Cell counts per sample came from amplifying reference gene primers. Sequencing was performed with immunoSEQ multiplex PCR; in TCRdb, only in-frame clones are kept and a portion is missing. V, J and clone size reflect that table, while D and trimming were determined from the DNA. The sample shows 25,000 or so clones, approximately 88% of them seen only once. The sample taken for sequencing was peripheral blood. This rearrangement joins TRBV27 to TRBJ2-3; 12 bases agree with TRBD2. The clonotype originates from a woman aged 45-60 years with active COVID-19. This CDR3 is CASRGRTSGIPDTQYF. Here the CDR3 DNA reads TGTGCCAGCCGGGGTAGGACTAGCGGGATCCCAGATACGCAGTATTTT.